This T cell receptor beta chain was sequenced for a study of vaccination and CD4 T cells after COVID-19. This clonotype showed up just a few times. Its antigen is not identified. Time point indicated: late sampling 161 to 241 days after vaccination in three convalescent patients. Treatment of the sample: roughly 10-day PBMC culture with coronavirus spike peptide pools or control peptides (ViraFEST assay). TCR sequencing followed the expansion of antigen-specific T cells with peptide pools in ViraFEST. Losses at the gene ends were 2 bases for V and 4 bases for J; bases not matched to a gene: 4. Germline assignment: CDR1 SEHNR and CDR2 FQNEAQ (reference sequence). The CDR3 totals 14 residues. Oncomine TCR Beta short-read sequencing was applied to DNA from cultured CD4+ T cells. Via MiXCR, TCRdb re-called the PCR reads, giving one row per CDR3 protein. The sample shows roughly 15,000 distinct CDR3 sequences, approximately 48% of them seen only once.

This chain uses TRBV7-9 with TRBJ1-1, with 7 bases that match TRBD1. The sequencing used CD4+ T cells from blood, cultured in vitro, collected about 7 months after SARS-CoV-2 vaccination. This TCR was recovered from a human donor who had recovered from COVID-19. The CDR3 loop is CASSLTTGTTEAFF. In DNA form, the CDR3 reads TGTGCCAGCAGCTTAACGACAGGGACCACTGAAGCTTTCTTT. The full variable domain, its missing parts supplied by reference TRBV7-9 and TRBJ1-1, is DTGVSQNPRHKITKRGQNVTFRCDPISEHNRLYWYRQTLGQGPEFLTYFQNEAQLEKSRLLSDRFSAERPKGSFSTLEIQRTEQGDSAMYLCASSLTTGTTEAFFGQGTRLTVV.